The entry below gives a single T cell receptor beta chain sequence along with its context. Antigen unknown. The record originates from a study of cytomegalovirus exposure and HLA in healthy donors. Study details: A later analysis reported the same platform for the 120 or so validation repertoires and the 650 to 750 first-cohort repertoires. Study results and limitations: With high specificity and sensitivity, the classifier reportedly diagnosed cytomegalovirus status.

CDR3 length: 15 amino acids. The V gene end was trimmed by 4 bases and the J gene end by 3 bases; junction bases not matched to a gene: 4. Germline assignment: CDR1 MNHEY and CDR2 SMNVEV (reference sequence). Data came from immunoSEQ multiplex PCR; TCRdb stores just in-frame clones and leaves some out. This sample carries roughly 200,000 clones, around nine tenths of them seen once, and the ten largest clones take more than 5.5%. The clonotype comes from a young man in good health and CMV-seropositive. The gene calls are TRBV27 and TRBJ2-1; 9 positions match TRBD1. Sequencing input: PBMCs. The DNA for the CDR3 is TGTGCCAGCAGTTCCGGGACAGGGAGCTACAATGAGCAGTTCTTC. Its protein is CASSSGTGSYNEQFF.